A single sample gave rise to the 4 T cell receptor beta chains below, sequenced in a study of blood T cell repertoires in COVID-19. Method: immunoSEQ multiplex PCR; TCRdb's copy keeps in-frame clones and lacks some. This sample carries roughly 290,000 clones, approximately 85% of them seen once, and the ten largest clones take 4.3%. Input material: PBMCs or T cells enriched from blood (not recorded which). The receptor source for this set is a woman aged 25 to 39 who had recovered from COVID-19.

The V gene is TRBV10-3, the J gene TRBJ2-2; TRBD2 matches at 7 bases. Germline V gives CDR1 ENHRY, CDR2 SYGVKD. The CDR3 loop spans 17 amino acids. V lost 0 bases, J lost 4 bases, and 8 bases stayed unmatched. DNA for the CDR3: TGTGCCATCAGTGAGTCGAGTAGGGGAGGGATCACCGGGGAGCTGTTTTTT. Translation: CAISESSRGGITGELFF.

This clone was counted many times. The J gene is TRBJ2-3, the V gene TRBV7-2; D not certain. The CDR3 is 13 residues long. Trimming pared 1 base from V and 10 bases from J, leaving 12 bases between. The V gene's germline CDR1 is SGHTA and CDR2 FQGNSA. The CDR3 DNA reads TGTGCCAGCAGCTTAGGACCAGACAAGGCGCAGTATTTT. Translating it yields CASSLGPDKAQYF.

The CDR3 DNA sequence: TGTGCCAGCTCGGGCGGGTGGGGGCTGGGCAATGAGCAGTTCTTC. It specifies CASSGGWGLGNEQFF. The V gene is TRBV28, the J gene TRBJ2-1, with D perhaps TRBD1 (6 bases). V was pared by 8 bases and J by 6 bases, with 20 bases between. The germline CDR1 and CDR2 sequences are MDHEN and SYDVKM. The CDR3 has 15 residues.

This clone came up once. J is TRBJ1-2 and V is TRBV28, with TRBD1 as a possible D gene (5 bases). Germline V gene data show CDR1 as MDHEN and CDR2 as SYDVKM. There are 14 residues in the CDR3. With 6 bases removed from V and 4 bases from J, the gap between germline ends came to 15 bases. The CDR3 nucleotides are TGTGCCAGCAGCTCTGGGACTTTCAGCTATGGCTACACCTTC. Its protein product is CASSSGTFSYGYTF.